The 14 T cell receptor beta chains below all came from one sample that was sequenced in a study of blood T cell repertoires in COVID-19. Sequencing used immunoSEQ multiplex PCR; TCRdb keeps in-frame clones, though not all of them. Of some 25,000 clones listed, roughly nine tenths are singletons. Material: peripheral blood. The receptors were sampled from an older man with active COVID-19.

The chain combines TRBV6-5 with TRBJ1-5; D is perhaps TRBD1 (6 bases). With 5 bases removed from V and 1 base from J, the gap between germline ends came to 12 bases. The germline gives CDR1 MNHEY, CDR2 SVGAGI. This CDR3 spans 15 amino acids. CDR3 DNA sequence: TGTGCCAGCAGTCGGCTAACAGGGAGCAATCAGCCCCAGCATTTT. Its protein is CASSRLTGSNQPQHF.

The rearrangement joins TRBV7-2 to TRBJ2-3, with D perhaps TRBD2 (5 bases). The CDR3 runs to 13 residues. Looked up from germline, CDR1 is SGHTA and CDR2 is FQGNSA. Trimming pared 5 bases from V and 7 bases from J, leaving 13 bases between. In nucleotides, the CDR3 is TGTGCCAGCAGCGGACTTAGAGGAAATACGCAGTATTTT. Translating it yields CASSGLRGNTQYF. Based on the CDR3 plus reference TRBV7-2 and TRBJ2-3, the full variable domain is GAGVSQSPSNKVTEKGKDVELRCDPISGHTALYWYRQSLGQGLEFLIYFQGNSAPDKSGLPSDRFSAERTGGSVSTLTIQRTQQEDSAVYLCASSGLRGNTQYFGPGTRLTVL.

The V and J genes are TRBV13 and TRBJ1-1; 8 bases fit TRBD1. Unmatched junction bases numbered 3, after V lost 4 bases and J lost 8 bases. CDR1 PRHDT and CDR2 FYEKMQ come from the germline V gene (reference sequence). CDR3 size: 12 residues. The CDR3 loop reads CASSSRTGEAFF. The CDR3 coding sequence is TGTGCCAGCAGCTCAAGGACAGGGGAAGCTTTCTTT.

The chain combines TRBV5-1 with TRBJ2-5, with D possibly matching TRBD2 (6 bases). The V gene lost 3 bases and the J gene lost 5 bases, with 17 bases spanning the gap. The germline gives CDR1 SGHRS, CDR2 YFSETQ. There are 15 residues in the CDR3. The CDR3 region is CASSSSPGSVETQYF. Here the CDR3 DNA reads TGCGCCAGCAGCTCCTCCCCCGGGAGTGTGGAGACCCAGTACTTC.

This chain joins TRBV6-2 or TRBV6-3 and TRBJ2-2; D possibly corresponds to TRBD1 (6 bases). The CDR3 loop spans 15 amino acids. The V gene's germline CDR1 is MNHEY and CDR2 SVGEGT. V was pared by 2 bases and J by 4 bases, with 11 bases between. CDR3 nucleotide sequence: TGTGCCAGCAGTTACCCATTACAGGGCACCGGGGAGCTGTTTTTT. Residues: CASSYPLQGTGELFF.

This clone was seen just once. The chain's CDR3 is CASSMLRAHYGYTF. The CDR3 DNA sequence: TGTGCCAGTAGTATGCTGAGGGCCCACTATGGCTACACCTTC. The chain joins TRBV19 to TRBJ1-2; D is undetermined. Trimming took off 3 bases at V and 3 bases at J, with 11 bases between the two ends. The CDR3 covers 14 residues. Germline V gene sequence: CDR1 LNHDA, CDR2 SQIVND (reference sequence). The full variable domain, its missing parts supplied by reference TRBV19 and TRBJ1-2, is DGGITQSPKYLFRKEGQNVTLSCEQNLNHDAMYWYRQDPGQGLRLIYYSQIVNDFQKGDIAEGYSVSREKKESFPLTVTSAQKNPTAFYLCASSMLRAHYGYTFGSGTRLTVV.

The chain employs TRBV12-3 or TRBV12-4 and TRBJ2-7; TRBD1 agrees at 7 bases. This CDR3 region has 13 residues. J lost 1 base, V lost 6 bases, and 3 bases had no gene match. The CDR3 loop is CASRQGPSYEQYF. The CDR3 nucleotides are TGTGCCAGCAGACAGGGGCCTTCCTACGAGCAGTACTTC.

The chain links TRBV24-1 to TRBJ1-6; 10 nucleotides line up with TRBD1. In germline, CDR1 is KGHDR, CDR2 SFDVKD. The length of the CDR3 is 17 residues. J was trimmed by 5 bases and V by 2 bases; bases with no gene match: 5. CDR3 region: CATSDSRTGGNNSPLHF. The DNA of the CDR3 is TGTGCCACCAGTGATTCTCGGACAGGGGGGAATAATTCACCCCTCCACTTT.

The J gene is TRBJ1-2, the V gene TRBV6-5; TRBD1 matches 9 bases. This CDR3 has 14 residues. Germline-derived CDR1 and CDR2 are MNHEY and SVGAGI. Germline trimming cut 6 bases from V and 5 bases from J; bases unmatched to any gene: 7. In DNA form, the CDR3 reads TGTGCCAGCAGAAAACAGGGGGCGCGGTATGGCTACACCTTC. Residues: CASRKQGARYGYTF.

The chain is built from TRBV7-2 and TRBJ2-2; no firm D call. CDR1 is SGHTA and CDR2 is FQGNSA in the germline V gene. With 2 bases removed from V and 3 bases from J, the gap between germline ends came to 16 bases. This CDR3 comprises 17 residues. The CDR3 region has the DNA TGTGCCAGCAGCTTAATGGCTCGTACAGCTTACACCGGGGAGCTGTTTTTT. It specifies CASSLMARTAYTGELFF.

The chain has TRBV4-1 and TRBJ2-4; tentative D call: TRBD1 (5 bases). V was pared by 5 bases and J by 8 bases, with 16 bases between. Germline lookup yields CDR1 MGHRA and CDR2 YSYEKL. There are 14 residues in the CDR3. CDR3 bases: TGCGCCAGCAGCTCCCAGGGAAATGGGGACATTCAGTACTTC. Translation: CASSSQGNGDIQYF.

This chain links TRBV23-1 with TRBJ2-7; TRBD2 might be the D (5 bases). TRBV23-1 is placed among ORFs of uncertain function. The CDR3 totals 11 residues. The CDR3, as DNA: TGCGTTAAATGGCTAGCCGACGAGCAGTACTTC. Its protein is CVKWLADEQYF.

V usage is TRBV19 and J usage is TRBJ2-3, with TRBD1 matching 9 bases. CDR3 length equals 15 residues. Germline V gene data show CDR1 as LNHDA and CDR2 as SQIVND (reference sequence). V lost 5 bases to trimming and J lost 0 bases; unmatched junction nucleotides: 3. The CDR3: CASSHRGLSTDTQYF. The CDR3 bases are TGTGCCAGTAGTCACAGGGGGCTGAGCACAGATACGCAGTATTTT.

This chain uses TRBV9 with TRBJ2-5, with 8 bases aligning to TRBD2. Germline V gene lookup returns CDR1 SGDLS and CDR2 YYNGEE. Trimming removed 0 bases from V and 5 bases from J; junction bases left unmatched: 6. CDR3 size: 15 residues. The CDR3 nucleotides are TGTGCCAGCAGCGTAGAACCGGGGGGGCCGGAGACCCAGTACTTC. The encoded protein is CASSVEPGGPETQYF.